This note documents a single T cell receptor beta chain sequence. Its target antigen remains unknown. No much larger clone is present one base from it, and per-base qualities are unavailable. The data were obtained in a study of T cell responses to AZD1222 COVID-19 vaccine (dated by TCRdb to the early 2020s). Study-level background: AZD1222 recipients with second doses at about 4 weeks or about 12 weeks were pooled, because spike-specific TCR depth and breadth did not differ between schedules. TCR sequencing was performed for some 250 trial participants, of whom around 200 were given two doses of AZD1222 and 26 were given two doses of MenACWY control vaccine. Trial participants were enrolled into age subgroups of 18-55, 56-69 and 70-plus years, which contained approximately 150, 28 and 58 TCR-sequenced participants, respectively. Paper-wide results and their limitations: After two AZD1222 doses, both the breadth and the depth of spike-specific TCRs were significantly higher than at day 0 and than in MenACWY recipients. Conclusions about previously exposed vaccinees were limited because only six AZD1222 recipients were SARS-CoV-2 seropositive at baseline. The vaccine-associated CD4 TCRs covered the entire spike protein, and the dominant responses fell in regions 160-218 and 743-854. Because no samples from the day 14 peak response were available, repertoires could be characterized only after the peak T cell response. Most participants were white British and females outnumbered males, and the authors suggested that clonal diversity may have been underestimated. In the small 56-69-year group, the increase in depth fell short of significance, most likely because of low power. Reportedly, close to half of the unique spike-specific TCRs recognized epitopes lying outside the regions that are mutated in the B.1.351 and B.1.1.7 variants.

Based on the germline V gene (reference sequence), the CDR1 and CDR2 sequences are SEHNR and FQNEAQ. The CDR3 covers 15 residues, taking in both the cysteine and the phenylalanine. Of all the DNA, just the CDR3 is kept, 45 bases in frame from base 1. V is clipped by 1 base and J by 4 bases, and the sequence between their germline boundaries is 14 bases long. The meaning of the sample's time point label: baseline before first vaccination. The vaccinee samples were drawn from two UK trials, COV001 and COV002, one of which was a single-blind randomized controlled phase 2/3 trial testing AZD1222 (ChAdOx1 nCoV-19) in healthy adults. For TCRbeta chain sequencing, PBMC samples were collected from trial participants at day 0 and at day 28 after the second dose. The CDR3 regions of human TCRbeta chains were analyzed by immunosequencing. The authors processed their data as follows. TCRs in the repertoires were matched against a reference library of SARS-CoV-2-specific TCRs that had been generated with the MIRA antigen-specificity platform. Breadth was defined as the fraction of unique TCRs that were SARS-CoV-2-associated, and depth was defined as the fraction of total T cells that were SARS-CoV-2-associated. Using the MIRA data, each spike-specific TCR was assigned both to the spike region to which the TCR was reactive and to a CD4 or CD8 class. Log10-transformed breadth and depth values were compared by one-way ANOVA with Sidak's multiple comparisons tests. Imported from immuneACCESS, the table was reduced by TCRdb to in-frame sequences with V and J called. These copies leave out some clones; in studies compared against another copy, an unresolved V gene accounts for under half, and the cause of the remainder is not known. The V and J calls and clone size come from that table; D and trimming were worked out from the DNA. The sample contains more than 85,000 clones, about four fifths of them found a single time. The biggest ten clones account for 4% to 5% of the sample.

This TCR derives from an adult in good health. The chain couples TRBV7-9 to TRBJ2-7; TRBD2 might be the D gene, on 6 matching bases. The material was peripheral blood, obtained on day 0 of AZD1222 vaccination. The DNA reads as follows: TGTGCCAGCAGCTTAGGGGGCAGCGGGCCGTACGAGCAGTACTTC. This sequence encodes CASSLGGSGPYEQYF.